This T cell receptor beta chain was sequenced in a study of T cells in Graves' hyperthyroidism and ophthalmopathy. The CDR3 consists of 14 residues. Trimming took 4 bases from V and 6 from J, leaving 16 bases between them. CDR1 is SGHTS and CDR2 is YDEGEE in the germline V gene. This clonotype has a handful of counts. Its antigen is unidentified. Patients between 18 and 65 years old had hyperthyroidism, newly diagnosed and lasting under 2 months. Uncontrolled infections, other autoimmune diseases, pregnancy or lactation led to exclusion of patients. TCR beta CDR3 regions were amplified from RNA. Initially, a first-round RT-PCR of the TCR CDR3 employed the HTBI primer set. One entry per CDR3 protein, called by TCRdb with MiXCR from the multiplex PCR reads. Of about 840,000 distinct CDR3 sequences listed, 38% are singletons. General study results and limits: Most clonotypes that expanded in the thyroid above 0.001 also showed up in blood. Stable hyperthyroidism was separated from ophthalmopathy by a model based on 13 V-J features.

The sequenced material came from blood. The V and J genes are TRBV5-8 and TRBJ1-1, with no clear D. The sequence was obtained from a man aged 18 to 30 with Graves' hyperthyroidism. The CDR3 DNA is TGTGCCAGCAGCCCCCCTCCGCCAGGTTCTGAAGCTTTCTTT. Protein: CASSPPPPGSEAFF.